A selection of T cell receptor beta chains follows, all from one sample in a study of T cells in localized non-small cell lung cancer. Using immunoSEQ multiplex PCR, the repertoire was profiled, and TCRdb retains in-frame clones only, with some absent. Among roughly 27,000 clones listed, around 93% were seen once. The sample here was peripheral blood, taken before any cancer treatment. The source is a female donor of 60 years or more with stage I lung adenocarcinoma. CDR3s include the opening cysteine and the closing phenylalanine or tryptophan. D genes are given only for firm matches. The listing skips clone size in some rows; elsewhere it reads once, few, many or a size class.

j_call: TRBJ2-1; cdr3_length: 19; v_call: TRBV11-2; d_call: TRBD2; clone_size: NA; cdr3_aa: CASSLGKTSGGASYNEQFF; cdr3_nt: TGTGCCAGCAGCTTAGGGAAAACTAGCGGGGGGGCCTCCTACAATGAGCAGTTCTTC
j_call: TRBJ2-1; cdr3_length: 17; v_call: TRBV10-3; d_call: TRBD1; clone_size: NA; cdr3_aa: CAISENPGTGARNEQFF; cdr3_nt: TGTGCCATCAGTGAAAATCCCGGGACAGGGGCCAGGAATGAGCAGTTCTTC
j_call: TRBJ1-2; cdr3_length: 14; v_call: TRBV9; d_call: TRBD1; clone_size: NA; cdr3_aa: CASSEGTGGLSYTF; cdr3_nt: TGTGCCAGCAGCGAGGGGACAGGGGGCTTGAGCTACACCTTC
j_call: TRBJ1-1; cdr3_length: 16; v_call: TRBV28; d_call: NA; clone_size: NA; cdr3_aa: CASSPQGRGLNTEAFF; cdr3_nt: TGTGCCAGCAGCCCCCAAGGGAGGGGCTTGAACACTGAAGCTTTCTTT
j_call: TRBJ2-3; cdr3_length: 13; v_call: TRBV19; d_call: NA; clone_size: NA; cdr3_aa: CASKISATDTQYF; cdr3_nt: TGTGCCAGTAAGATAAGTGCCACAGATACGCAGTATTTT
j_call: TRBJ1-1; cdr3_length: 14; v_call: TRBV18; d_call: TRBD1; clone_size: once; cdr3_aa: CASSPDRGGTEAFF; cdr3_nt: TGTGCCAGCTCCCCAGACAGGGGTGGCACTGAAGCTTTCTTT
j_call: TRBJ2-7; cdr3_length: 15; v_call: TRBV4-2; d_call: TRBD1; clone_size: NA; cdr3_aa: CASRDRVGRTYEQYF; cdr3_nt: TGTGCCAGCAGGGACAGGGTTGGGAGAACCTACGAGCAGTACTTC
j_call: TRBJ1-2; cdr3_length: 13; v_call: TRBV30; d_call: NA; clone_size: NA; cdr3_aa: CAWSDDANYGYTF; cdr3_nt: TGTGCCTGGAGTGACGACGCTAACTATGGCTACACCTTC
j_call: TRBJ1-1; cdr3_length: 12; v_call: TRBV5-6; d_call: NA; clone_size: NA; cdr3_aa: CASSFLGSGAFF; cdr3_nt: TGTGCCAGCAGCTTCTTGGGGTCGGGAGCTTTCTTT
j_call: TRBJ2-1; cdr3_length: 15; v_call: TRBV19; d_call: NA; clone_size: NA; cdr3_aa: CASSTRTVRDNEQFF; cdr3_nt: TGTGCCAGTAGTACACGGACAGTCCGGGACAATGAGCAGTTCTTC
j_call: TRBJ2-5; cdr3_length: 13; v_call: TRBV30; d_call: NA; clone_size: NA; cdr3_aa: CAWSEKYLETQYF; cdr3_nt: TGTGCCTGGTCAGAGAAGTATCTGGAGACCCAGTACTTC
j_call: TRBJ1-5; cdr3_length: 14; v_call: TRBV27; d_call: NA; clone_size: NA; cdr3_aa: CASSLSGSNQPQHF; cdr3_nt: TGTGCCAGCAGTTTATCTGGTAGCAATCAGCCCCAGCATTTT
j_call: TRBJ2-1; cdr3_length: 14; v_call: TRBV28; d_call: NA; clone_size: NA; cdr3_aa: CASSLWATRHEQFF; cdr3_nt: TGTGCCAGCAGTTTATGGGCAACTAGGCATGAGCAGTTCTTC
j_call: TRBJ2-1; cdr3_length: 14; v_call: TRBV5-1; d_call: NA; clone_size: NA; cdr3_aa: CASRPGGNYNEQFF; cdr3_nt: TGCGCCAGCAGGCCCGGGGGAAACTACAATGAGCAGTTCTTC
j_call: TRBJ2-7; cdr3_length: 15; v_call: TRBV10-3; d_call: TRBD2; clone_size: NA; cdr3_aa: CAIGSGGAGAYEQYF; cdr3_nt: TGTGCCATCGGTAGCGGGGGGGCCGGGGCCTACGAGCAGTACTTC
j_call: TRBJ1-5; cdr3_length: 14; v_call: TRBV6-1; d_call: NA; clone_size: NA; cdr3_aa: CASKTPGGRQPQHF; cdr3_nt: TGTGCCAGCAAGACGCCGGGGGGGCGTCAGCCCCAGCATTTT
j_call: TRBJ1-5; cdr3_length: 13; v_call: TRBV5-1; d_call: NA; clone_size: NA; cdr3_aa: CASSLQGGQPQHF; cdr3_nt: TGCGCCAGCAGCCTACAGGGTGGTCAGCCCCAGCATTTT
j_call: TRBJ2-1; cdr3_length: 17; v_call: TRBV5-4; d_call: NA; clone_size: NA; cdr3_aa: CASSLDLSSVYYNEQFF; cdr3_nt: TGTGCCAGCAGCTTGGATCTTTCGTCGGTCTACTACAATGAGCAGTTCTTC
j_call: TRBJ2-3; cdr3_length: 13; v_call: TRBV12-5; d_call: NA; clone_size: once; cdr3_aa: CASGTEHTDTQYF; cdr3_nt: TGTGCTAGTGGCACCGAACACACAGATACGCAGTATTTT
j_call: TRBJ1-2; cdr3_length: 15; v_call: TRBV4-1; d_call: NA; clone_size: NA; cdr3_aa: CASSQVGTMEGGYTF; cdr3_nt: TGCGCCAGCAGCCAAGTCGGGACGATGGAGGGTGGCTACACCTTC
j_call: TRBJ1-3; cdr3_length: 10; v_call: TRBV28; d_call: NA; clone_size: NA; cdr3_aa: CASSENTIYF; cdr3_nt: TGTGCCAGCAGTGAAAACACCATATATTTT
j_call: TRBJ2-5; cdr3_length: 14; v_call: TRBV7-9; d_call: TRBD1; clone_size: NA; cdr3_aa: CASSGQGAQETQYF; cdr3_nt: TGTGCCAGCAGCGGACAGGGGGCCCAAGAGACCCAGTACTTC